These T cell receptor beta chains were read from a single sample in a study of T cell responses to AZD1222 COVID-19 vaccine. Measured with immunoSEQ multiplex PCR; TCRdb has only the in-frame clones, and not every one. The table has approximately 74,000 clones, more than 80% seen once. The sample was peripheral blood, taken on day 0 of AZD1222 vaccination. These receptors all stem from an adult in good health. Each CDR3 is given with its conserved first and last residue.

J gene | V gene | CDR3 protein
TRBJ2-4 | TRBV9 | CASSVGQGRGFQNIQYF
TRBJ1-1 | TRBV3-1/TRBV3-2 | CASSQEVGGRTEAFF
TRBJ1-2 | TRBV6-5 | CASSPQGGISGYTF
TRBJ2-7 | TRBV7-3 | CASSSVPTGEQYF
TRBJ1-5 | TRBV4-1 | CASSQEPHRDQPQHF
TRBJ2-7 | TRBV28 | CASSLVSYEQYF
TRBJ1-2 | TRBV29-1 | CSVALDYGYTF
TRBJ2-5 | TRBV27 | CASRLAGEQETQYF
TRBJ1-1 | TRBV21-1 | CASSAPGQLNTEAFF
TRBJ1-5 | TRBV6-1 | CASSERQVLGQPQHF
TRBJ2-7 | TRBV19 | CASSSRIGGAYEQYF
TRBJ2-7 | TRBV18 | CASSPGTTVTYEQYF
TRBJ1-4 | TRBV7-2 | CASSFTASVGEKLFF
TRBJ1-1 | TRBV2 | CASSAARVGTEAFF
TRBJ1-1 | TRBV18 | CASSPDPGGTEAFF
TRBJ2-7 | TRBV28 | CASSSILTSGRYEQYF
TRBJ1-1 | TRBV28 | CASSSLAGRPEAFF
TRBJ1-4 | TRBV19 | CASNGVRDRLNEKLFF